This T cell receptor (beta chain) is from a study of cytomegalovirus exposure and HLA in healthy donors. CDR1 is MNHNS, CDR2 SASEGT, per germline. The V gene lost 5 bases and the J gene lost 4 bases, with 17 bases spanning the gap. This CDR3 has 15 residues. Findings and caveats of the study: In a later analysis, a missense DCLRE1C variant was linked to TCR beta V- and J-gene trimming.

Remarks on this clone: What it binds is unknown.

Primers: 60 Vbeta forward and 13 Jbeta reverse. TCRdb keeps only in-frame clones here, not all; method: immunoSEQ multiplex PCR. This sample has roughly 160,000 clones, with about three quarters found just once. The V gene is TRBV6-1, the J gene TRBJ1-1; no clear D. The source is a female donor in good health and CMV-seronegative. The specimen sequenced was PBMCs. The CDR3 bases are TGTGCCAGCAGTCCCCCCCCGGGTTACGGCACTGAAGCTTTCTTT. Translation: CASSPPPGYGTEAFF.